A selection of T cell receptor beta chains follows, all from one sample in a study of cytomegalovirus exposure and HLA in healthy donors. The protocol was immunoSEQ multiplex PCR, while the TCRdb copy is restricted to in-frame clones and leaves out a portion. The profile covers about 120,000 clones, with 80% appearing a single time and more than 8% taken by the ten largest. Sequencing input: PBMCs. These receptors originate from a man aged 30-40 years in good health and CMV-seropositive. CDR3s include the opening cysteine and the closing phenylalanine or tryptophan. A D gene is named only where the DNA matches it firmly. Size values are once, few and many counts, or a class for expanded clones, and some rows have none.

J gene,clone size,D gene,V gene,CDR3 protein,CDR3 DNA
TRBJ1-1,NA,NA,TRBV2,CASSARHMNTEAFF,TGTGCCAGCAGTGCGCGACACATGAACACTGAAGCTTTCTTT
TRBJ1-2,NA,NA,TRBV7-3,CASSPTLSSPSGYTF,TGTGCCAGCAGCCCCACGCTCTCGTCCCCTAGCGGCTACACCTTC
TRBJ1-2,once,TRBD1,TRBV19,CASSPSSGGYGYTF,TGTGCCAGTAGCCCTAGCTCAGGGGGCTATGGCTACACCTTC
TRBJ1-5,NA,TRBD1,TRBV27,CASRRDRDSNQPQHF,TGTGCCAGTCGACGGGACAGGGATAGCAATCAGCCCCAGCATTTT
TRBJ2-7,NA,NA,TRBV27,CASSAPQGTHEQYF,TGTGCCAGCAGTGCCCCTCAGGGGACCCACGAGCAGTACTTC
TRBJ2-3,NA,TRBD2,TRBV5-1,CASSLTSGNHTQYF,TGCGCCAGCAGCTTGACTAGCGGGAATCATACGCAGTATTTT
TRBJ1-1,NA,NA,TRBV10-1,CASTPQGQSEAFF,TGCGCCAGCACCCCACAGGGTCAGTCTGAAGCTTTCTTT
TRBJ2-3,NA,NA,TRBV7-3,CASSLRGSGTDTQYF,TGTGCCAGCAGCTTACGGGGTTCGGGCACAGATACGCAGTATTTT
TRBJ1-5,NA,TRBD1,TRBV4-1,CASRRQGAGQPQHF,TGCGCCAGCAGGCGCCAGGGGGCGGGTCAGCCCCAGCATTTT
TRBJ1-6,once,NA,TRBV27,CASSFSSYNSPLHF,TGTGCCAGCAGTTTTAGCTCCTATAATTCACCCCTCCACTTT
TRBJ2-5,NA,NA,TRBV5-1,CASSSEEGETQYF,TGCGCCAGCAGCTCTGAGGAGGGCGAGACCCAGTACTTC
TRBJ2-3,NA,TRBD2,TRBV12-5,CASAPGTSGSSTDTQYF,TGTGCTAGTGCCCCGGGGACTAGTGGATCTAGCACAGATACGCAGTATTTT
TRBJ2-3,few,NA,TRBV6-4,CASSDLAVQGGGTDTQYF,TGTGCCAGCAGTGACCTTGCGGTACAGGGGGGGGGCACAGATACGCAGTATTTT
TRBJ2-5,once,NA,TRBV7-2,CASSSGVAETQYF,TGTGCCAGCAGCTCCGGGGTGGCGGAGACCCAGTACTTC
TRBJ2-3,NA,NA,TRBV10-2,CASSPGTYTDTQYF,TGCGCCAGCAGCCCTGGGACTTACACAGATACGCAGTATTTT
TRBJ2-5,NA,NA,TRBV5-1,CASSLVSGREEETQYF,TGCGCCAGCAGCTTGGTTTCGGGCAGGGAGGAAGAGACCCAGTACTTC
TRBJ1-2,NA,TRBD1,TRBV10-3,CAISGTGAYGYTF,TGTGCCATCAGCGGTACAGGGGCCTATGGCTACACCTTC
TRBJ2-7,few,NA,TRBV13,CASSREFTYEQYF,TGTGCCAGCAGCCGAGAGTTTACCTACGAGCAGTACTTC
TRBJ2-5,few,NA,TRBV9,CASRSGSEETQYF,TGTGCCAGCAGATCAGGTAGCGAAGAGACCCAGTACTTC
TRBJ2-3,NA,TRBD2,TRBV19,CASSIVTSGGTDTQYF,TGTGCCAGTAGTATTGTAACTAGCGGGGGCACAGATACGCAGTATTTT
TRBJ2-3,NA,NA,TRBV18,CASSPSLTDTQYF,TGTGCCAGCTCACCATCCCTCACAGATACGCAGTATTTT
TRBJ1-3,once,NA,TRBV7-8,CASSLGRASGNTIYF,TGTGCCAGCAGCTTAGGCAGGGCTTCTGGAAACACCATATATTTT
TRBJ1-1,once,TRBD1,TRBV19,CASSLIDRANTEAFF,TGTGCCAGTAGCCTGATTGACAGGGCGAACACTGAAGCTTTCTTT
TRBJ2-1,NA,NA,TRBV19,CASRPTTSPLYNEQFF,TGTGCCAGTAGACCCACGACTTCTCCCCTATACAATGAGCAGTTCTTC
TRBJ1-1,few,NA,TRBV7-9,CASSLVWGVTDTEAFF,TGTGCCAGCAGCTTAGTTTGGGGGGTTACTGACACTGAAGCTTTCTTT
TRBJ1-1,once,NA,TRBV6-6,CASSRPGDLEAFF,TGTGCCAGCAGTCGCCCGGGGGACCTTGAAGCTTTCTTT
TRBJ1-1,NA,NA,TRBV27,CASSIHWGEWGTEAFF,TGTGCCAGCAGTATCCACTGGGGAGAGTGGGGCACTGAAGCTTTCTTT
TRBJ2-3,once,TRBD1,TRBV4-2,CASSQDRTEGTGATDTQYF,TGTGCCAGCAGCCAAGACAGGACAGAGGGGACAGGGGCCACAGATACGCAGTATTTT
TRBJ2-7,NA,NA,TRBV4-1,CASSQEWTGSYEQYF,TGCGCCAGCAGCCAAGAGTGGACGGGGTCCTACGAGCAGTACTTC
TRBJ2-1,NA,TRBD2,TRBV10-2,CASSWTSGGPLREQFF,TGCGCCAGCAGTTGGACTAGCGGGGGTCCGTTGAGGGAGCAGTTCTTC
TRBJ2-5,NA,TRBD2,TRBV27,CASRTLAGDQMGTQYF,TGTGCCAGCAGAACACTAGCGGGGGATCAGATGGGGACCCAGTACTTC